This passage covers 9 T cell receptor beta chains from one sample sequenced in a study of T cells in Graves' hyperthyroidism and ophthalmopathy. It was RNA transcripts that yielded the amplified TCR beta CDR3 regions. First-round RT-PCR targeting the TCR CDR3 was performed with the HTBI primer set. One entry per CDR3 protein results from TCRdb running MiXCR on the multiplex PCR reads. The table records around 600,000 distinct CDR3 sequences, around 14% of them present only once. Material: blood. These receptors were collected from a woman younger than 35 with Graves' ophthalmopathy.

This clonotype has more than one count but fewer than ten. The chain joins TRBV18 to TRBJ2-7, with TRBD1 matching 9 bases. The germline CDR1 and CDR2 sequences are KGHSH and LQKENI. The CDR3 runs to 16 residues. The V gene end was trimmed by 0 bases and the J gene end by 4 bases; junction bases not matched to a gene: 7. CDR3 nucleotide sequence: TGTGCCAGCTCACCACCAGTGGGACAGGGAGAGTACGAGCAGTACTTC. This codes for CASSPPVGQGEYEQYF.

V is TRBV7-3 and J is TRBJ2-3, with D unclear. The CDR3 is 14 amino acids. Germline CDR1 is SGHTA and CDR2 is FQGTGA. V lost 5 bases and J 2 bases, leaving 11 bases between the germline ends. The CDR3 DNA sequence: TGTGCCAGCAGCCCCTCGGAGACCACAGATACGCAGTATTTT. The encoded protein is CASSPSETTDTQYF.

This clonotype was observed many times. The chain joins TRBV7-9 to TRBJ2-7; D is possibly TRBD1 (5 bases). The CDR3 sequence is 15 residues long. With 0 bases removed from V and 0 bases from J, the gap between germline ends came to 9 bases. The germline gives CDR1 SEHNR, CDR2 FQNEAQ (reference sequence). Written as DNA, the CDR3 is TGTGCCAGCAGCTTAGCGGACATCTCCTCCTACGAGCAGTACTTC. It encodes CASSLADISSYEQYF.

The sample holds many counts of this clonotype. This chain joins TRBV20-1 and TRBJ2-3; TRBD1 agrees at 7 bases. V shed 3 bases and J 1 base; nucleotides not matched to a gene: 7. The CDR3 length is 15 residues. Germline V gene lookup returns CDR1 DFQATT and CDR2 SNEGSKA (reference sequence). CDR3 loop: CSARRGGWGTDTQYF. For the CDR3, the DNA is TGCAGTGCTAGGAGAGGGGGCTGGGGCACAGATACGCAGTATTTT.

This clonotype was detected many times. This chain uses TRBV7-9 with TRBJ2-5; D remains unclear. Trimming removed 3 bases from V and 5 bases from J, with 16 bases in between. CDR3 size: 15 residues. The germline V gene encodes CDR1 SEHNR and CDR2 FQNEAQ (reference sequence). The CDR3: CASSFGSPAGETQYF. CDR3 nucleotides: TGTGCCAGCAGCTTTGGTTCCCCGGCCGGGGAGACCCAGTACTTC.

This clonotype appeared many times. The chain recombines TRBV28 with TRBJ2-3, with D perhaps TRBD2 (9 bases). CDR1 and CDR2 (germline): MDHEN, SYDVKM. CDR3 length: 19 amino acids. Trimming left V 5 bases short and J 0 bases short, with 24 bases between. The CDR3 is CASSTGGGRSGRSTDTQYF. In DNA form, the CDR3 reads TGTGCCAGCAGTACAGGGGGGGGGAGGAGCGGGAGGAGCACAGATACGCAGTATTTT.

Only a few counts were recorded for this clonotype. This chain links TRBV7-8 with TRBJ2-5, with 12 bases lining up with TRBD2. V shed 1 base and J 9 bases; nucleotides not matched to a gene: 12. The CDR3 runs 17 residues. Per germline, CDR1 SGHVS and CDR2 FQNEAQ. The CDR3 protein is CASSLESSGRAREAQYF. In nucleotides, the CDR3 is TGTGCCAGCAGCTTAGAGTCTAGCGGGAGGGCCAGGGAGGCCCAGTACTTC.

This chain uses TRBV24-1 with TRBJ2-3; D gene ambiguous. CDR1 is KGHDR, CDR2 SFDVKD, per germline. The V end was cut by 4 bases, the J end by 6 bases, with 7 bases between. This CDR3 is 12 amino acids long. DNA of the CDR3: TGTGCCACCAGTGAAATCTCCGATACGCAGTATTTT. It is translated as CATSEISDTQYF.

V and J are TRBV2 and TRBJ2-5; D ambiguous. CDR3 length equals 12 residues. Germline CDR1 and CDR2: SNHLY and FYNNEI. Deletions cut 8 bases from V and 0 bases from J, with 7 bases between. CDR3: CASGPNQETQYF. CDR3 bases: TGTGCCAGCGGGCCGAACCAAGAGACCCAGTACTTC.